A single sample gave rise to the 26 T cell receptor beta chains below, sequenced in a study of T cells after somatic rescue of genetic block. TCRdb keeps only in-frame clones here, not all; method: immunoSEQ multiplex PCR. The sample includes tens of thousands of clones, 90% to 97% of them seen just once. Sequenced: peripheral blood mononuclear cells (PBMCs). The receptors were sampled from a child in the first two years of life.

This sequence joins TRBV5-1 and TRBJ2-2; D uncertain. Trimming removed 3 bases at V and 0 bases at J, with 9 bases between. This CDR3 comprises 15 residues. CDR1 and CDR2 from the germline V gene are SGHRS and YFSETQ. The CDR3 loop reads CASSSIGANTGELFF. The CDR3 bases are TGCGCCAGCAGCTCCATTGGGGCGAACACCGGGGAGCTGTTTTTT.

This CDR3 reads CASSPGGGTEAFF. The DNA for the CDR3 is TGTGCCAGCAGTCCAGGGGGCGGCACTGAAGCTTTCTTT. The chain recombines TRBV7-9 with TRBJ1-1; 8 bases map to TRBD1. The CDR3 consists of 13 residues. J lost 4 bases, V lost 6 bases, and 4 bases had no gene match. Per the germline V gene, CDR1 is SEHNR and CDR2 is FQNEAQ (reference sequence).

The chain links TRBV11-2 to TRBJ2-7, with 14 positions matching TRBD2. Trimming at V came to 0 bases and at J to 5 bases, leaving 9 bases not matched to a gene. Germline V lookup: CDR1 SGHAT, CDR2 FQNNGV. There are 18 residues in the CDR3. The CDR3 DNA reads TGTGCCAGCAGCTTAGACGAGACTAGCGGGAGGGCCTATGACGAGCAGTACTTC. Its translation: CASSLDETSGRAYDEQYF.

CDR3 sequence (DNA): TGTGCCAGCAGCCCTGGGGGGGTCGCCTATGAGCAGTTCTTC. This translates into CASSPGGVAYEQFF. This chain joins TRBV7-9 and TRBJ2-1, with 7 positions matching TRBD2. Germline CDR1 is SEHNR and CDR2 is FQNEAQ (reference sequence). V gave up 5 bases and J gave up 8 bases; unmatched junction bases: 9. CDR3 size: 14 residues.

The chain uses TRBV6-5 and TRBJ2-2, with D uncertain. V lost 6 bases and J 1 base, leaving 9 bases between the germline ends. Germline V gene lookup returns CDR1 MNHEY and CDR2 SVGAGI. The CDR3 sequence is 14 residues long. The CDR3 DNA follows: TGTGCCAGCAGCCTAAGACAGAACACCGGGGAGCTGTTTTTT. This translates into CASSLRQNTGELFF.

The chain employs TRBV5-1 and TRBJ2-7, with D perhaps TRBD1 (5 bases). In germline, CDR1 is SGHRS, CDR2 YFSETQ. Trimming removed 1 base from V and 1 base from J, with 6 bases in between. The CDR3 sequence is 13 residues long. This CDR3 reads CASSLKGSYEQYF. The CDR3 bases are TGCGCCAGCAGCTTGAAGGGGTCCTACGAGCAGTACTTC.

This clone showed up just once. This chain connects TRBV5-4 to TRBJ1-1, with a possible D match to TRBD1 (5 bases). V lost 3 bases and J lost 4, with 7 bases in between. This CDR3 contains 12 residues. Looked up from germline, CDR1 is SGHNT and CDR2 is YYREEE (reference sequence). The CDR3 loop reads CASSWGPTEAFF. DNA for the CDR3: TGTGCCAGCAGCTGGGGCCCCACTGAAGCTTTCTTT.

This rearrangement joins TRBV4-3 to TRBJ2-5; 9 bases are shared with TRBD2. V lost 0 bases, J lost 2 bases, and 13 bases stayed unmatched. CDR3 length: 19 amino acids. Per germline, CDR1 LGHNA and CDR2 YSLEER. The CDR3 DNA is TGCGCCAGCAGCCAAGATTTAGATTTGTGGCTAGCGGGGCAAGAGACCCAGTACTTC. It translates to CASSQDLDLWLAGQETQYF.

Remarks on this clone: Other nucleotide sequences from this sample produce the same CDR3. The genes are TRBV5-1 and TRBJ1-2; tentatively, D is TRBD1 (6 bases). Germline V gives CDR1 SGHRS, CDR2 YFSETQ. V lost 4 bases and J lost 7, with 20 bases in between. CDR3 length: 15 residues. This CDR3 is CASSLSGQERLGYTF. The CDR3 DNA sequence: TGCGCCAGCAGCCTGTCGGGACAAGAACGTCTTGGCTACACCTTC.

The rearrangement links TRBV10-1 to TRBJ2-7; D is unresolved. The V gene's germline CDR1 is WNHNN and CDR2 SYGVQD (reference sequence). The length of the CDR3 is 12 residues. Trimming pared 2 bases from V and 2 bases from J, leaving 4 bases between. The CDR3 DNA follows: TGCGCCAGCAGTGAGGACACCTACGAGCAGTACTTC. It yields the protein CASSEDTYEQYF.

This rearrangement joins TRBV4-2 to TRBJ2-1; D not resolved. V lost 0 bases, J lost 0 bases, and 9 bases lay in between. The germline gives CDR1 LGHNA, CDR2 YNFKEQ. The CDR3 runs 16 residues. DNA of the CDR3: TGTGCCAGCAGCCAAGATCAGTGGAGCTCCTACAATGAGCAGTTCTTC. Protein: CASSQDQWSSYNEQFF.

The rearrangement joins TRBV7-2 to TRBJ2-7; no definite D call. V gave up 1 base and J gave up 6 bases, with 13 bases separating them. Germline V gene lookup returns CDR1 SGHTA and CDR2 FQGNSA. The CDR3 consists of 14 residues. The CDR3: CASSLVFSTPEQYF. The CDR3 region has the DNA TGTGCCAGCAGCTTAGTGTTTAGTACCCCCGAGCAGTACTTC. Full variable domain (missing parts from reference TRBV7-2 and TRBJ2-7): GAGVSQSPSNKVTEKGKDVELRCDPISGHTALYWYRQSLGQGLEFLIYFQGNSAPDKSGLPSDRFSAERTGGSVSTLTIQRTQQEDSAVYLCASSLVFSTPEQYFGPGTRLTVT.

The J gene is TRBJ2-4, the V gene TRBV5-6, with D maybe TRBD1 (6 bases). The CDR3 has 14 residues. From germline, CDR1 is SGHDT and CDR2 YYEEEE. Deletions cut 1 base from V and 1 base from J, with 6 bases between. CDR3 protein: CASSLRGAKNIQYF. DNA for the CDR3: TGTGCCAGCAGCTTGAGGGGGGCCAAAAACATTCAGTACTTC.

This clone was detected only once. CDR3 bases: TGTGCCAGCAGCTTACACACCGGGACGCTCAGCTCCTACGAGCAGTACTTC. Its translation: CASSLHTGTLSSYEQYF. This sequence joins TRBV11-2 and TRBJ2-7; D may match TRBD1 or TRBD2 (5 bases each). Trimming took 2 bases from V and 0 from J, leaving 17 bases between them. The CDR3 consists of 17 residues. CDR1 is SGHAT and CDR2 is FQNNGV in the germline V gene.

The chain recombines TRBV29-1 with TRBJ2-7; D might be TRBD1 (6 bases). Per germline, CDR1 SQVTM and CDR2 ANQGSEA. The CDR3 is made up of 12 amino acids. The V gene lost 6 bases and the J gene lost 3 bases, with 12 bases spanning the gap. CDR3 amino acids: CSVALDSYEQYF. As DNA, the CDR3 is TGCAGCGTCGCACTGGACAGCTACGAGCAGTACTTC.

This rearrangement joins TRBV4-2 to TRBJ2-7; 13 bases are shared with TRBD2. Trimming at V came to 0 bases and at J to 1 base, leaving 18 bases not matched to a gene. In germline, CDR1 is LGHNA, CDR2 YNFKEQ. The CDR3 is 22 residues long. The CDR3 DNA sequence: TGTGCCAGCAGCCAAGAAATGAACCTAGGACTAGCGGGAGAGGTATTGTCCTACGAGCAGTACTTC. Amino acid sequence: CASSQEMNLGLAGEVLSYEQYF.

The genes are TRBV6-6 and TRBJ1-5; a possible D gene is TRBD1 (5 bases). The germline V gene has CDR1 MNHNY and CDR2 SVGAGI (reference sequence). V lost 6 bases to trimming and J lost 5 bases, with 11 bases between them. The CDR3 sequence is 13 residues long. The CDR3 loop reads CASSWDGDQPQHF. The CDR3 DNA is TGTGCCAGCAGCTGGGACGGGGATCAGCCCCAGCATTTT.

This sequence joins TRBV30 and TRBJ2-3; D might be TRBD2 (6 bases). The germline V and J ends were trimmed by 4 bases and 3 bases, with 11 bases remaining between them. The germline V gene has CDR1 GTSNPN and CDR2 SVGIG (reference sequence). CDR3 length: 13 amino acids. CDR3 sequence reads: CAWNGGATDTQYF. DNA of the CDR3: TGTGCCTGGAACGGGGGAGCGACAGATACGCAGTATTTT.

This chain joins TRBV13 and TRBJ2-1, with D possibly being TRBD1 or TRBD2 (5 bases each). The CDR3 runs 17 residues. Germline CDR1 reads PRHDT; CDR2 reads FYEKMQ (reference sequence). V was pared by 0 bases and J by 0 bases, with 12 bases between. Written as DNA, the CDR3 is TGTGCCAGCAGCTTAGGTGGGACCCTTGGCTCCTACAATGAGCAGTTCTTC. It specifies CASSLGGTLGSYNEQFF.

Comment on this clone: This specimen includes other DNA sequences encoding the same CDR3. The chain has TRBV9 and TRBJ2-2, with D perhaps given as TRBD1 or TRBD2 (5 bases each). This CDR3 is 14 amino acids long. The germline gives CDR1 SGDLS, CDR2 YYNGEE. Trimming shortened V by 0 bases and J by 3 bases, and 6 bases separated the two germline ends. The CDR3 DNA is TGTGCCAGCAGCGTAGAGGGACACACCGGGGAGCTGTTTTTT. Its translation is CASSVEGHTGELFF.

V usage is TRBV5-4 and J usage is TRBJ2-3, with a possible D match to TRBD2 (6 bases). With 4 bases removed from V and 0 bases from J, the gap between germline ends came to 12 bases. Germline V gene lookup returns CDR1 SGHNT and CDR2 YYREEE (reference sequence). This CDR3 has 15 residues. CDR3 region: CASSRLVSSTDTQYF. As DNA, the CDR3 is TGTGCCAGCAGCCGACTAGTTTCTAGCACAGATACGCAGTATTTT.

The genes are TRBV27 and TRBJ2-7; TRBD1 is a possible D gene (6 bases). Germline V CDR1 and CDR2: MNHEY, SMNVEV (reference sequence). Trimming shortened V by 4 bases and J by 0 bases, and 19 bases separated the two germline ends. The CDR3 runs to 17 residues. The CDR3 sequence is CASSSHHRAGDSYEQYF. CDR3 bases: TGTGCCAGCAGTTCCCACCATAGGGCAGGGGACTCCTACGAGCAGTACTTC.

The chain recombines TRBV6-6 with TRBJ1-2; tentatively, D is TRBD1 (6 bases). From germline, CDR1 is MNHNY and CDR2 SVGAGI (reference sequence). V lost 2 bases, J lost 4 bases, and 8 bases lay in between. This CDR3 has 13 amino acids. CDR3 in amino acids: CASSYGGGYGYTF. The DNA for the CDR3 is TGTGCCAGCAGTTACGGAGGGGGCTATGGCTACACCTTC.

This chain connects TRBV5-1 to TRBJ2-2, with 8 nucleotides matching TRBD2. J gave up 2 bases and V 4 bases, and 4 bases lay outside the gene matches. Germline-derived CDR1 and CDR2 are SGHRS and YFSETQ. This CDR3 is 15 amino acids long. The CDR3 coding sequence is TGCGCCAGCAGCGTAAGCGGGAGAAACACCGGGGAGCTGTTTTTT. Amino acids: CASSVSGRNTGELFF.

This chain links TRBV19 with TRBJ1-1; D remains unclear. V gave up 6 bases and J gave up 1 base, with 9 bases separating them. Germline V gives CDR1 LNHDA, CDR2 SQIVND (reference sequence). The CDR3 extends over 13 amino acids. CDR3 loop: CASRKGGNTEAFF. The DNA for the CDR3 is TGTGCCAGTAGAAAGGGCGGGAACACTGAAGCTTTCTTT.

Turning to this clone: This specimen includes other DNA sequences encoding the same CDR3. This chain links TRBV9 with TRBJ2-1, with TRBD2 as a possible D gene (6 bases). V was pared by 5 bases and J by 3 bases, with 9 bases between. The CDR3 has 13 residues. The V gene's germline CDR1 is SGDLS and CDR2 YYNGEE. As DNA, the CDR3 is TGTGCCAGCAGTCTAGCGCTCTACAATGAGCAGTTCTTC. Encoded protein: CASSLALYNEQFF.